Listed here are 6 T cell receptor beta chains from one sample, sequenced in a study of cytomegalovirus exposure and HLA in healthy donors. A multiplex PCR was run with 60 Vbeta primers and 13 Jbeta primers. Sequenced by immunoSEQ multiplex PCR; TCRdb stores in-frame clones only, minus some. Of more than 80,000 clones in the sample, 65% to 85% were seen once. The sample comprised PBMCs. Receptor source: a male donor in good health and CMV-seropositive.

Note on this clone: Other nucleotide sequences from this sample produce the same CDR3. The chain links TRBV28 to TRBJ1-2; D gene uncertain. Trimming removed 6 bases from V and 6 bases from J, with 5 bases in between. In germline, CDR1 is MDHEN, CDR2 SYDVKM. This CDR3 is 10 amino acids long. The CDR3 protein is CASSQNGYTF. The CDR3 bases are TGTGCCAGCAGCCAAAATGGCTACACCTTC.

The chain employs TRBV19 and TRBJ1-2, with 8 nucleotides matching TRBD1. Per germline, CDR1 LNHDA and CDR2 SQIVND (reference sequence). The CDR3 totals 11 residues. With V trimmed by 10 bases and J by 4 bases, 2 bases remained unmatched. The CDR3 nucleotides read TGTGCCACGGGACAGGCCTATGGCTACACCTTC. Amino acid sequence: CATGQAYGYTF.

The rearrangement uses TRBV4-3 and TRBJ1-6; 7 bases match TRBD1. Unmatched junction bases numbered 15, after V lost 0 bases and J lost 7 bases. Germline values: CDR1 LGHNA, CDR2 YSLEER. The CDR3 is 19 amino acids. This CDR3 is CASSQDLGRQGGGNSPLHF. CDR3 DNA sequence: TGCGCCAGCAGCCAAGATTTGGGGAGACAGGGTGGTGGGAATTCACCCCTCCACTTT.

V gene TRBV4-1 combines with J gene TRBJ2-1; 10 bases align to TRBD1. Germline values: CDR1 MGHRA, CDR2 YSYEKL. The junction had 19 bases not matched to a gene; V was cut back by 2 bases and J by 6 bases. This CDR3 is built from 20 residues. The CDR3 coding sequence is TGCGCCAGCAGCCAAACTCCCGGGGACAGGGGTGTGGGCATATTCAATGAGCAGTTCTTC. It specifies CASSQTPGDRGVGIFNEQFF.

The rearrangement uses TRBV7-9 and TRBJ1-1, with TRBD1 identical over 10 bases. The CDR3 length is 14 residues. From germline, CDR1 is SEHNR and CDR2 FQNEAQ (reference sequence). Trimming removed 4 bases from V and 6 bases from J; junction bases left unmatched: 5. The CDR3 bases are TGTGCCAGCAGCTCCGGACAGGGGGTCGCTGAAGCTTTCTTT. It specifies CASSSGQGVAEAFF.

The DNA for the CDR3 is TGTGCCAGCAGTTGGGAGGGGGCGAACACCGGGGAGCTGTTTTTT. It codes for CASSWEGANTGELFF. The rearrangement uses TRBV6-5 and TRBJ2-2, with D maybe TRBD2 (7 bases). Germline V gene sequence: CDR1 MNHEY, CDR2 SVGAGI. Trimming took off 4 bases at V and 0 bases at J, with 9 bases between the two ends. The CDR3 sequence is 15 residues long.